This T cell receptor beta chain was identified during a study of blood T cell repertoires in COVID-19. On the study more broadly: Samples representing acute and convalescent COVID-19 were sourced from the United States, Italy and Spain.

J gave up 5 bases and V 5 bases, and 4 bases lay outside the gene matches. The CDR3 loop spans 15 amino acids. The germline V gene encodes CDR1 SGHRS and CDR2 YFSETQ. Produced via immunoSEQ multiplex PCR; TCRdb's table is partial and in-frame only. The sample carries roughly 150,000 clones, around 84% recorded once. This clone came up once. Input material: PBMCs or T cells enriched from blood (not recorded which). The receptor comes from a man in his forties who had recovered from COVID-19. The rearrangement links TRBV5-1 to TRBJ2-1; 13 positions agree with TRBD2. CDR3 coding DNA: TGCGCCAGCAGTGCTGGGACTAGCGGGGACAATGAGCAGTTCTTC. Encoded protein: CASSAGTSGDNEQFF. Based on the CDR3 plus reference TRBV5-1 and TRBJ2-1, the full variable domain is KAGVTQTPRYLIKTRGQQVTLSCSPISGHRSVSWYQQTPGQGLQFLFEYFSETQRNKGNFPGRFSGRQFSNSRSEMNVSTLELGDSALYLCASSAGTSGDNEQFFGPGTRLTVL.